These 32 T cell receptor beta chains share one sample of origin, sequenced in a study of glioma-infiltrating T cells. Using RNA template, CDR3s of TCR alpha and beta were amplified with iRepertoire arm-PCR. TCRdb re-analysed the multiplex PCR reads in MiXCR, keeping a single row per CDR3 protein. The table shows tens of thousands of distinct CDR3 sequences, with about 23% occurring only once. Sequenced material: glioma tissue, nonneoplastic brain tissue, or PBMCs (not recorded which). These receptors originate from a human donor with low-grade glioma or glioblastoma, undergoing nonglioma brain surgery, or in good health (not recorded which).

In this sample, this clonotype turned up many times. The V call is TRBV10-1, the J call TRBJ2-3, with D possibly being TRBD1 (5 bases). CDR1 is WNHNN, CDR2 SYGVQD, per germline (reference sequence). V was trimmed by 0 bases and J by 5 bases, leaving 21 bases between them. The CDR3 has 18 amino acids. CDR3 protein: CASSESSPQGRGKDTQYF. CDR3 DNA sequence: TGCGCCAGCAGTGAGTCGTCCCCCCAGGGCCGTGGTAAAGATACGCAGTATTTT.

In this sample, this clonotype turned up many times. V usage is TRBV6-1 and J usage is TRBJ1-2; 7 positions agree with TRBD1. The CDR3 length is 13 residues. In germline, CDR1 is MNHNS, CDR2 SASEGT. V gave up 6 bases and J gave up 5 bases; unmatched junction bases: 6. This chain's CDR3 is CASSPGQVYGYTF. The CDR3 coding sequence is TGTGCCAGCAGCCCTGGACAGGTTTATGGCTACACCTTC.

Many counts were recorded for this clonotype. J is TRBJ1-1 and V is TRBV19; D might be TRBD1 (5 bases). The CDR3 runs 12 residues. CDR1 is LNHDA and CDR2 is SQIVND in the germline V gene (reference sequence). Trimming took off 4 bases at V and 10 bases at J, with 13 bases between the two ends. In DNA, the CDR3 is TGTGCCAGTAGTAATTATCAAGGGGCAGCTTTCTTT. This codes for CASSNYQGAAFF.

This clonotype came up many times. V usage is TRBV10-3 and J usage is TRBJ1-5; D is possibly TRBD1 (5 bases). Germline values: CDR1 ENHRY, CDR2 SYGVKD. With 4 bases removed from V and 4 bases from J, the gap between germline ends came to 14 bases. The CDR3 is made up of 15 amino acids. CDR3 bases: TGTGCCATCAGTGCGCTGGGACGGCCTAATCAGCCCCAGCATTTT. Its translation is CAISALGRPNQPQHF.

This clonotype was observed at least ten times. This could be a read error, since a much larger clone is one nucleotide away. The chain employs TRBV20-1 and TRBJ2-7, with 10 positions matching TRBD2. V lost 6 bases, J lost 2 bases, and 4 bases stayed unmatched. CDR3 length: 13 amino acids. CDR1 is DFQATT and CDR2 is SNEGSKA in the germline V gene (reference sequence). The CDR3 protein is CSARTSGPYEQYF. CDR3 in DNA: TGCAGTGCCCGGACTAGCGGTCCCTACGAGCAGTACTTC.

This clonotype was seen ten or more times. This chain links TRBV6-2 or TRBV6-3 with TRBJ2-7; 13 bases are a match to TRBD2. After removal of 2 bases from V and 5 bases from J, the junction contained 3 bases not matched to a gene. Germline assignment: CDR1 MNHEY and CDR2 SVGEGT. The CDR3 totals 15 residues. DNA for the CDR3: TGTGCCAGCAGTTACACGGGACTAGCGGGAAACGAGCAGTACTTC. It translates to CASSYTGLAGNEQYF.

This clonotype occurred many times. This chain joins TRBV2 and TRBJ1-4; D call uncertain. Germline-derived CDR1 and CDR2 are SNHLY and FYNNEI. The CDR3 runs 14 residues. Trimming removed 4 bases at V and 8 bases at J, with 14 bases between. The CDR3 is CASSVMDTREKLFF. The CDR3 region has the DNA TGTGCCAGCAGTGTTATGGATACGCGGGAAAAACTGTTTTTT.

The CDR3 nucleotides read TGTGCCAGGAGTCCCGAGTGGGACAGGGTAGACGGGGAGCTGTTTTTT. It encodes CARSPEWDRVDGELFF. The chain combines TRBV27 with TRBJ2-2, with 9 positions matching TRBD1. The CDR3 runs 16 residues. Trimming at V came to 9 bases and at J to 7 bases, leaving 15 bases not matched to a gene. Germline V CDR1 and CDR2: MNHEY, SMNVEV (reference sequence).

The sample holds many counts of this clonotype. CDR3 DNA sequence: TGCGCCAGCTGGGACAGGGGAAACACCATATATTTT. This codes for CASWDRGNTIYF. The chain is built from TRBV10-2 and TRBJ1-3, with 8 bases lining up with TRBD1. This CDR3 spans 12 amino acids. Germline trimming cut 8 bases from V and 4 bases from J; bases unmatched to any gene: 1. CDR1 and CDR2 (germline): WSHSY, SAAADI.

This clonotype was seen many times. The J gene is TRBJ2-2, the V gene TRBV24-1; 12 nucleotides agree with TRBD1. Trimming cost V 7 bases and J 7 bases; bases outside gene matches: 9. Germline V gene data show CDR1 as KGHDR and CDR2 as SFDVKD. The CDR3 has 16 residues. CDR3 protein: CATSARDRGLSGELFF. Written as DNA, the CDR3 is TGTGCCACCAGCGCCCGGGACAGGGGGCTTAGCGGGGAGCTGTTTTTT.

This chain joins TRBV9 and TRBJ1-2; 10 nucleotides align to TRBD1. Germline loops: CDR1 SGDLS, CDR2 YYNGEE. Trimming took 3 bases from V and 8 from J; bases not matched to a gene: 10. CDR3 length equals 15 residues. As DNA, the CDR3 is TGTGCCAGCAGCGCTCAGCCGGACAGGGGGTACGGCTACACCTTC. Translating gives CASSAQPDRGYGYTF.

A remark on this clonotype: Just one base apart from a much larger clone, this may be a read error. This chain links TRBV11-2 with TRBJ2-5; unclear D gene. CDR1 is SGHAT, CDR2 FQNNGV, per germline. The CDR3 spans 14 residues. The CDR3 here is CASRLEYGQETQYF. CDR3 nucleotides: TGTGCCAGCAGATTAGAGTACGGGCAAGAGACCCAGTACTTC.

The CDR3 region is CASSIWAVDGTQYF. CDR3 sequence (DNA): TGTGCCAGTAGTATATGGGCAGTCGATGGGACCCAGTACTTC. The rearrangement uses TRBV19 and TRBJ2-5; D is undetermined. V was clipped by 2 bases and J by 7 bases, with 14 bases between them. From germline, CDR1 is LNHDA and CDR2 SQIVND (reference sequence). There are 14 residues in the CDR3.

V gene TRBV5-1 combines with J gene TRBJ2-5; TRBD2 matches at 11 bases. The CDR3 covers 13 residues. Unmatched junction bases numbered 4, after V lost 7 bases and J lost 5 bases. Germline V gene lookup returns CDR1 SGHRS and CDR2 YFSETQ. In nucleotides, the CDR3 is TGCGCCAGCGCCGGACTAGCGGGTGAGACCCAGTACTTC. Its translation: CASAGLAGETQYF. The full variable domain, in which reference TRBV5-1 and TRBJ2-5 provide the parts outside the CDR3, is KAGVTQTPRYLIKTRGQQVTLSCSPISGHRSVSWYQQTPGQGLQFLFEYFSETQRNKGNFPGRFSGRQFSNSRSEMNVSTLELGDSALYLCASAGLAGETQYFGPGTRLLVL.

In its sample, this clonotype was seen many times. Here the CDR3 reads CASSPSWGNEQYF. CDR3 in DNA: TGTGCCAGCAGTCCCTCCTGGGGAAACGAGCAGTACTTC. The chain carries TRBV6-1 and TRBJ2-7; D unclear. The CDR3 consists of 13 residues. In germline, CDR1 is MNHNS, CDR2 SASEGT. Trimming cost V 5 bases and J 5 bases, with 13 bases left between them.

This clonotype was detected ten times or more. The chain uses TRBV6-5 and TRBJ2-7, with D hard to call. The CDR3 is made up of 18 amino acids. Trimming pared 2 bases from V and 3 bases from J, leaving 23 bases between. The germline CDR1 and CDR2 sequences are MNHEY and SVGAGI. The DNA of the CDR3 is TGTGCCAGCAGTTACCGCCCGCCATGGGCAGCTATGGTCTACGAGCAGTACTTC. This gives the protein CASSYRPPWAAMVYEQYF.

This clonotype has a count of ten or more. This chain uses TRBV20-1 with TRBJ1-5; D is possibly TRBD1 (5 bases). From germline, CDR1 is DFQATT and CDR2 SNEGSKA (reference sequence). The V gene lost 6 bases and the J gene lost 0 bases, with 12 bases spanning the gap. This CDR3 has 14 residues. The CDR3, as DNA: TGCAGTGCCCAGACAGCTTATAGCAATCAGCCCCAGCATTTT. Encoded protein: CSAQTAYSNQPQHF.

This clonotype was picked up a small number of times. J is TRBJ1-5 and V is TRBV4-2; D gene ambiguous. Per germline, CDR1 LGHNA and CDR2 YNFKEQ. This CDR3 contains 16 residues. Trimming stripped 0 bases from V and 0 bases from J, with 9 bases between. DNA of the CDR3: TGTGCCAGCAGCCAAGAACAGCAGTATAGCAATCAGCCCCAGCATTTT. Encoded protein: CASSQEQQYSNQPQHF.

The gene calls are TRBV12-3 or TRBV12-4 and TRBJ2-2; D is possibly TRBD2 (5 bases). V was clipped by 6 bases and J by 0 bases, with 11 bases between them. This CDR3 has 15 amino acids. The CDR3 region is CASRDFSANTGELFF. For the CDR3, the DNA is TGTGCCAGCAGGGACTTCTCCGCGAACACCGGGGAGCTGTTTTTT.

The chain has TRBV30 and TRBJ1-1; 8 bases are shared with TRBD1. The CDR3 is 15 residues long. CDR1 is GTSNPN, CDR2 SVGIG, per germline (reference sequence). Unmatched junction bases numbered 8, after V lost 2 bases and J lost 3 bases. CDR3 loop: CAWSRAGGDDTEAFF. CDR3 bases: TGTGCCTGGAGTAGGGCAGGGGGCGATGACACTGAAGCTTTCTTT.

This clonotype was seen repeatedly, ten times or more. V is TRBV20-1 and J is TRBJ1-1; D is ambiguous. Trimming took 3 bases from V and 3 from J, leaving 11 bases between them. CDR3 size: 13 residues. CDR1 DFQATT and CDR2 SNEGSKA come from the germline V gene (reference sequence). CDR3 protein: CSARVQLDTEAFF. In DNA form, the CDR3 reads TGCAGTGCTAGGGTCCAGCTTGACACTGAAGCTTTCTTT.

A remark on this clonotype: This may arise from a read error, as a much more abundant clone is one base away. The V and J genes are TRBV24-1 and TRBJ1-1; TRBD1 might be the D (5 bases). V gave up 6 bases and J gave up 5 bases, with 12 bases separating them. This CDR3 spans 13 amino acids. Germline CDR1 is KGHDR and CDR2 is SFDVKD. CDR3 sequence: CATSSRVGTEAFF. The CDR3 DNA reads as TGTGCCACCAGTAGCAGGGTTGGAACTGAAGCTTTCTTT.

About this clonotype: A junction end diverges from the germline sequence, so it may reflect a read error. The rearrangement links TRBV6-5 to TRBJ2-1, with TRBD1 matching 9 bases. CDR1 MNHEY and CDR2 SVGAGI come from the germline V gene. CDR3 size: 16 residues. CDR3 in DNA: TGCGCCAGCAGTTACTGGGGACAGGGACCTTACAATGAGCGGTTCTTC. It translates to CASSYWGQGPYNERFF.

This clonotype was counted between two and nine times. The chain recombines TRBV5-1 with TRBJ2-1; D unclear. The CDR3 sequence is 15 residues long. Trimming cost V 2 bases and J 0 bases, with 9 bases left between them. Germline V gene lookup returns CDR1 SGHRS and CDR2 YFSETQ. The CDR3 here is CASSLPVSSYNEQFF. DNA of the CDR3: TGCGCCAGCAGCTTACCAGTTAGCTCCTACAATGAGCAGTTCTTC.

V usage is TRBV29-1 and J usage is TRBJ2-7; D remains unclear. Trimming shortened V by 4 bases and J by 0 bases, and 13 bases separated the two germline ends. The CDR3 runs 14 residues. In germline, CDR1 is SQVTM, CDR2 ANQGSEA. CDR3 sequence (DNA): TGCAGCGTTGTTGCCGGACCAAGCTCCTACGAGCAGTACTTC. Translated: CSVVAGPSSYEQYF.

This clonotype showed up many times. The CDR3 region is CATSTGDTEAFF. The CDR3 DNA sequence: TGTGCCACCAGTACAGGGGACACTGAAGCTTTCTTT. The rearrangement uses TRBV15 and TRBJ1-1; TRBD1 matches at 7 bases. This CDR3 is built from 12 residues. Germline CDR1 and CDR2: LNHNV and YYDKDF (reference sequence). Trimming at V came to 6 bases and at J to 3 bases, leaving 1 base not matched to a gene.

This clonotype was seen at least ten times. Here the CDR3 reads CASSQVAPAQAFF. In nucleotides, the CDR3 is TGCGCCAGCAGCCAAGTTGCCCCAGCGCAAGCTTTCTTT. The V call is TRBV4-1, the J call TRBJ1-1; D remains unclear. V lost 1 base to trimming and J lost 9 bases, with 12 bases between them. CDR3 length: 13 amino acids. Germline V gives CDR1 MGHRA, CDR2 YSYEKL.

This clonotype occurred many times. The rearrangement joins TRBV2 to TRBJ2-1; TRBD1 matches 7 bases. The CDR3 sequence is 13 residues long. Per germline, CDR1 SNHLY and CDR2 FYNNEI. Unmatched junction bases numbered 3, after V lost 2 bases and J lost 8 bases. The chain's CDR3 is CASSETGVYEQFF. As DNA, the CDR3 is TGTGCCAGCAGTGAAACAGGGGTGTATGAGCAGTTCTTC.

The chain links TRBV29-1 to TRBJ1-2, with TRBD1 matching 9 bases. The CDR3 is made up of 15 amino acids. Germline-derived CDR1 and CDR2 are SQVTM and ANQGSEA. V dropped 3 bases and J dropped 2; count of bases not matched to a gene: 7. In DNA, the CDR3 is TGCAGCGTTGATCGCGGGGGACAGGGAAACTATGGCTACACCTTC. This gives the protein CSVDRGGQGNYGYTF.

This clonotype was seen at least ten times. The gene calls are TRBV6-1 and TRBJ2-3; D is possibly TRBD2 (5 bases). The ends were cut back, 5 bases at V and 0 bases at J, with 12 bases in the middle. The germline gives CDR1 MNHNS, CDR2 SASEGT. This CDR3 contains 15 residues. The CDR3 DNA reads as TGTGCCAGCAGTCCACAGCGGTCTAGCACAGATACGCAGTATTTT. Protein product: CASSPQRSSTDTQYF.

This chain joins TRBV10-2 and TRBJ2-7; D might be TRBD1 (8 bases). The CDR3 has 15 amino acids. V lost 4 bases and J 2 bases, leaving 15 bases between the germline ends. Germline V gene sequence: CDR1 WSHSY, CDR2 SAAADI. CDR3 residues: CASSGEGDRPYEQYF. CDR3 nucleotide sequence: TGCGCCAGCAGTGGGGAGGGGGACAGGCCCTACGAGCAGTACTTC.

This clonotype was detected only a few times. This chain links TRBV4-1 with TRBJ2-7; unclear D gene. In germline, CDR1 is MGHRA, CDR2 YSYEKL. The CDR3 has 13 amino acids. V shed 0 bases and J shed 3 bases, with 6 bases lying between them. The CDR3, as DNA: TGCGCCAGCAGCCAAGAGAAGGTCTACGAGCAGTACTTC. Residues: CASSQEKVYEQYF.